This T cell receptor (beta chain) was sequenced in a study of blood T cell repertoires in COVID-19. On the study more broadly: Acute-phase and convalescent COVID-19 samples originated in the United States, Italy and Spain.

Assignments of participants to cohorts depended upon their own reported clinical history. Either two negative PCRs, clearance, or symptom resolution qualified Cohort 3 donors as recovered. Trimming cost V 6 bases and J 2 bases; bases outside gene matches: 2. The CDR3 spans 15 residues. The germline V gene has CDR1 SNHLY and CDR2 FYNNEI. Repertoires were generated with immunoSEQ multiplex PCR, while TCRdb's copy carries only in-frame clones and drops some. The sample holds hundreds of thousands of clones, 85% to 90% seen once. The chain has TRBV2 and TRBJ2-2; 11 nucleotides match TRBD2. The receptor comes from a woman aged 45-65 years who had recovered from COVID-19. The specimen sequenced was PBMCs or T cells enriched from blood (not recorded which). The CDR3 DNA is TGTGCCAGCAGGCGACTAGCGGGAAACACCGGGGAGCTGTTTTTT. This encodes CASRRLAGNTGELFF.